What follows is one T cell receptor (beta chain) and its context. As yet, its antigen is unknown. Treatment denoted: roughly nine-day PBMC culture with coronavirus spike peptide pools or control peptides (ViraFEST assay). This specimen belongs to a study of vaccination and CD4 T cells after COVID-19. At the level of the study: Six males and four females constituted the convalescent cohort, two of whom were Hispanic. Culture controls were given either a CEFX pool, an HIV-1 Nef pool, or no peptide.

CD4+ T cells that had been cultured provided DNA sequenced with the Oncomine TCR Beta short-read assay. TCRdb ran MiXCR on the PCR reads and lists one entry per CDR3 protein. The sample lists around 10,000 distinct CDR3 sequences, roughly 63% seen once, with 17% in the top ten. Sequencing used CD4+ T cells from blood, cultured in vitro. This TCR was sampled from a human donor who had recovered from COVID-19.

Here the CDR3 DNA reads TGTGCCAGCAGTCCCCGACAGTTATTCACTGAAGCTTTCTTT. Amino acids: CASSPRQLFTEAFF. The rearrangement uses TRBV6-2 or TRBV6-3 and TRBJ1-1, with D maybe TRBD1 (5 bases). Looked up from germline, CDR1 is MNHEY and CDR2 is SVGEGT. V lost 5 bases and J 4 bases, leaving 14 bases between the germline ends. The CDR3 has 14 residues.